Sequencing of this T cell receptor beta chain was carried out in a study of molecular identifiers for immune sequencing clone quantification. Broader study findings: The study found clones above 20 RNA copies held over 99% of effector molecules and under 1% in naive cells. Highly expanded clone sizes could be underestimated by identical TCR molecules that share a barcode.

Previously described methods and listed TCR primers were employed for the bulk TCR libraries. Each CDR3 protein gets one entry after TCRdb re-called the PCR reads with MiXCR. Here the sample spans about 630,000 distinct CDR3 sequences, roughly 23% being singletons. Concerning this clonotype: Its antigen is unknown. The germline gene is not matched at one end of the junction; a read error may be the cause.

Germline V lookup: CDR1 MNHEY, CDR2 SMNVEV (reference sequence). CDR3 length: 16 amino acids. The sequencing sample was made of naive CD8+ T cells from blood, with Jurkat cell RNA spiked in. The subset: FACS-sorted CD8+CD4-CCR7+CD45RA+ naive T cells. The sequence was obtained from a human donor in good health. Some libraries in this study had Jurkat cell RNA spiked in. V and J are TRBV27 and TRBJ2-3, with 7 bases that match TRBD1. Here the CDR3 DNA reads TGTGCCAGCAGTTCATCCTACAGGGGATCCACAAATACGCAATATTTT. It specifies CASSSSYRGSTNTQYF.